The rows below give T cell receptor beta chains drawn from one sample of a study of blood T cell repertoires in COVID-19. The repertoire was sequenced with immunoSEQ multiplex PCR; TCRdb's copy has only in-frame clones and lacks some. The sample contains more than 70,000 clones, around 83% of which appear only once. The specimen was peripheral blood. The receptor set was obtained from a human donor in a cohort sampled during active COVID-19. The CDR3 runs from the conserved cysteine through the conserved F or W. D genes are given only for firm matches. The size of a clone is reported for some rows only, either as once, few or many, or as a class for expanded clones.

NA	TRBJ2-3	TRBD2	TRBV30	CAWSIGGVVTDTQYF	TGTGCCTGGAGTATTGGGGGGGTAGTCACAGATACGCAGTATTTT
NA	TRBJ2-2	NA	TRBV18	CASSPGTPNTGELFF	TGTGCCAGCTCACCTGGGACACCCAACACCGGGGAGCTGTTTTTT
NA	TRBJ1-5	NA	TRBV30	CAWSLGGQPQHF	TGTGCCTGGAGTCTGGGGGGTCAGCCCCAGCATTTT
NA	TRBJ1-4	TRBD1	TRBV7-6	CASSLGGTGHEKLFF	TGTGCCAGCAGCTTAGGTGGGACAGGGCACGAAAAACTGTTTTTT
NA	TRBJ1-1	NA	TRBV6-6	CASSYKTAEAFF	TGTGCCAGCAGTTACAAGACAGCTGAAGCTTTCTTT
once	TRBJ2-5	NA	TRBV6-5	CASSPLWGETQYF	TGTGCCAGCAGTCCCCTATGGGGCGAGACCCAGTACTTC
NA	TRBJ1-5	NA	TRBV7-8	CASSLLSGPLNQPQHF	TGTGCCAGCAGCTTACTTTCGGGTCCCCTCAATCAGCCCCAGCATTTT
NA	TRBJ1-1	NA	TRBV12-3/TRBV12-4	CASSLTGYTEAFF	TGTGCCAGCAGTCTAACAGGGTACACTGAAGCTTTCTTT
few	TRBJ1-1	NA	TRBV6-1	CASSDVRRVTEAFF	TGTGCCAGCAGTGACGTAAGACGGGTCACTGAAGCTTTCTTT
NA	TRBJ2-5	TRBD2	TRBV7-8	CASSSPTSGVVETQYF	TGTGCCAGCAGCTCCCCCACTAGCGGGGTGGTAGAGACCCAGTACTTC
NA	TRBJ2-2	TRBD1	TRBV19	CARMNWTGGYTGELFF	TGTGCCAGGATGAATTGGACAGGGGGCTACACCGGGGAGCTGTTTTTT
NA	TRBJ2-5	NA	TRBV7-8	CASSLAQTVIQETQYF	TGTGCCAGCAGCTTAGCGCAAACGGTTATCCAAGAGACCCAGTACTTC
once	TRBJ2-5	TRBD1	TRBV18	CASSPGQTETQYF	TGTGCCAGCTCCCCGGGACAGACGGAGACCCAGTACTTC
NA	TRBJ2-1	TRBD1	TRBV19	CASSPPRTGNYNEQFF	TGTGCCAGTAGTCCCCCCCGGACAGGGAACTACAATGAGCAGTTCTTC
NA	TRBJ2-2	NA	TRBV7-2	CASSSDTGELFF	TGTGCCAGCAGCTCTGACACCGGGGAGCTGTTTTTT
NA	TRBJ2-3	NA	TRBV20-1	CSAYTDTQYF	TGCAGTGCTTACACAGATACGCAGTATTTT
NA	TRBJ1-6	NA	TRBV18	CASSPRGGDSPLHF	TGTGCCAGCTCACCCAGGGGAGGGGATTCACCCCTCCACTTT
few	TRBJ2-7	NA	TRBV7-9	CASSLDSPGTYEQYF	TGTGCCAGCAGCTTAGATTCCCCAGGAACCTACGAGCAGTACTTC
few	TRBJ2-7	TRBD1	TRBV30	CAWSRDRGYEQYF	TGTGCCTGGAGTAGGGACAGGGGCTACGAGCAGTACTTC
NA	TRBJ2-1	NA	TRBV27	CASSLRGSSYNEQFF	TGTGCCAGCAGTTTACGGGGGAGCTCCTACAATGAGCAGTTCTTC
NA	TRBJ1-5	NA	TRBV5-6	CASSLGQTSNQPQHF	TGTGCCAGCAGCTTGGGACAGACAAGCAATCAGCCCCAGCATTTT
few	TRBJ2-1	NA	TRBV7-9	CASSLASQSSYNEQFF	TGTGCCAGCAGCTTAGCTAGCCAGAGCTCCTACAATGAGCAGTTCTTC
NA	TRBJ2-3	NA	TRBV7-3	CASSSGVATDTQYF	TGTGCCAGCAGCTCCGGGGTAGCGACAGATACGCAGTATTTT
NA	TRBJ2-5	NA	TRBV5-1	CASSLDLGALETQYF	TGCGCCAGCAGCTTGGATCTGGGAGCATTAGAGACCCAGTACTTC
NA	TRBJ2-1	NA	TRBV19	CASSIASRLSYNEQFF	TGTGCCAGTAGTATAGCTTCCAGGCTAAGTTACAATGAGCAGTTCTTC
NA	TRBJ1-1	NA	TRBV3-1/TRBV3-2	CASSQDQVGEAFF	TGTGCCAGCAGCCAAGATCAAGTCGGTGAAGCTTTCTTT